Below are 14 T cell receptor beta chains sequenced from a single sample in a study of Graves' ophthalmopathy and Graves' hyperthyroidism. Researchers took RNA transcripts and amplified TCR beta CDR3 regions from them. Second-round multiplex PCR came after a first-round RT-PCR that employed HTBI primers. TCRdb redid the calling of the multiplex PCR reads with MiXCR, one entry per CDR3 protein. The sample lists approximately 380,000 distinct CDR3 sequences; roughly 21% were seen once. Sequences were obtained from peripheral blood. Source of these receptors: a woman aged 18-30 years with stable Graves' hyperthyroidism.

This clonotype was counted between two and nine times. The CDR3 protein is CASSSRENQPQHF. The CDR3 nucleotides read TGTGCCAGCAGTTCAAGGGAAAATCAGCCCCAGCATTTT. The rearrangement uses TRBV6-5 and TRBJ1-5, with unresolved D. V dropped 4 bases and J dropped 4 bases, with 8 bases sitting between them. CDR3 length: 13 residues. The germline V gene encodes CDR1 MNHEY and CDR2 SVGAGI.

In this sample, this clonotype turned up many times. In DNA form, the CDR3 reads TGCAGCGTTGAAGGGGCGGGCTACGAGCAGTACTTC. Its translation is CSVEGAGYEQYF. V and J are TRBV29-1 and TRBJ2-7, with D perhaps matching TRBD2 (5 bases). The germline V gene has CDR1 SQVTM and CDR2 ANQGSEA. Trimming removed 1 base at V and 3 bases at J, with 7 bases between. The CDR3 sequence is 12 residues long.

This clonotype has a count of ten or more. This rearrangement joins TRBV6-1 to TRBJ1-5; D unclear. CDR1 and CDR2 (germline): MNHNS, SASEGT. The V gene lost 3 bases and the J gene lost 6 bases, with 12 bases spanning the gap. The CDR3 extends over 14 amino acids. The CDR3 DNA reads TGTGCCAGCAGTGATGCCTTTACAGCTCAGCCCCAGCATTTT. Translating gives CASSDAFTAQPQHF.

This clonotype was counted at least ten times. The V call is TRBV5-1, the J call TRBJ2-4, with 7 bases aligning to TRBD1. CDR1 is SGHRS, CDR2 YFSETQ, per germline. J gave up 7 bases and V 4 bases, and 8 bases lay outside the gene matches. This CDR3 is 14 amino acids long. The CDR3 bases are TGCGCCAGCAGCCAAGGGGGCGCCCCCAACATTCAGTACTTC. It codes for CASSQGGAPNIQYF.

This clonotype was detected many times. The chain recombines TRBV6-1 with TRBJ1-1; 8 nucleotides align to TRBD1. The CDR3 loop spans 13 amino acids. Germline loops: CDR1 MNHNS, CDR2 SASEGT. With V trimmed by 6 bases and J by 13 bases, 13 bases remained unmatched. The CDR3 is CASSPPGQVADFF. The DNA of the CDR3 is TGTGCCAGCAGCCCCCCGGGACAGGTCGCCGATTTCTTT.

This clonotype occurred many times. The V call is TRBV4-3, the J call TRBJ2-7; no firm D call. Looked up from germline, CDR1 is LGHNA and CDR2 is YSLEER. Trimming pared 0 bases from V and 0 bases from J, leaving 6 bases between. The CDR3 runs 14 residues. The DNA of the CDR3 is TGCGCCAGCAGCCAAGAACGGAACTCCTACGAGCAGTACTTC. Translated, it gives CASSQERNSYEQYF.

This clonotype was observed at least ten times. The J gene is TRBJ1-1, the V gene TRBV19; D is unresolved. Germline V gives CDR1 LNHDA, CDR2 SQIVND (reference sequence). The CDR3 consists of 13 residues. V shed 7 bases and J shed 2 bases, with 11 bases lying between them. The CDR3 sequence is CASTGRGNTEAFF. The CDR3, as DNA: TGTGCCAGTACCGGACGGGGAAACACTGAAGCTTTCTTT. The variable domain in full, with the rest retrieved from reference TRBV19 and TRBJ1-1, is DGGITQSPKYLFRKEGQNVTLSCEQNLNHDAMYWYRQDPGQGLRLIYYSQIVNDFQKGDIAEGYSVSREKKESFPLTVTSAQKNPTAFYLCASTGRGNTEAFFGQGTRLTVV.

This clonotype was counted at least ten times. This chain links TRBV15 with TRBJ2-2; the match to TRBD1 covers 8 bases. Per germline, CDR1 LNHNV and CDR2 YYDKDF (reference sequence). After removal of 1 base from V and 7 bases from J, the junction contained 14 bases not matched to a gene. The CDR3 runs to 18 residues. DNA for the CDR3: TGTGCCACCAGCAGAGCTCCCAGGGGGCGACGAAACGACGGGGAGCTGTTTTTT. Translation gives CATSRAPRGRRNDGELFF.

In its sample, this clonotype was seen many times. The chain uses TRBV6-5 and TRBJ2-5, with a possible D match to TRBD1 (5 bases). Germline loops: CDR1 MNHEY, CDR2 SVGAGI. V lost 4 bases, J lost 0 bases, and 15 bases lay in between. There are 16 residues in the CDR3. The CDR3 is CASSSGDSLYQETQYF. CDR3 nucleotide sequence: TGTGCCAGCAGTTCTGGTGACAGTTTGTACCAAGAGACCCAGTACTTC.

In its sample, this clonotype was seen many times. The genes are TRBV30 and TRBJ1-1; D may be TRBD1 (6 bases). V was shortened by 5 bases and J by 0 bases, with 10 bases between the two germline ends. The CDR3 is 13 amino acids. CDR1 GTSNPN and CDR2 SVGIG come from the germline V gene (reference sequence). This CDR3 is CAWGGRMNTEAFF. The DNA of the CDR3 is TGTGCCTGGGGGGGGCGGATGAACACTGAAGCTTTCTTT.

This clonotype showed up many times. CDR3 sequence: CASSFWGGLRETQYF. CDR3 nucleotide sequence: TGTGCCAGCAGTTTTTGGGGAGGACTACGAGAGACCCAGTACTTC. The chain links TRBV28 to TRBJ2-5; tentatively, D is TRBD2 (6 bases). Germline CDR1 MDHEN, CDR2 SYDVKM. V was shortened by 3 bases and J by 4 bases, with 15 bases between the two germline ends. The CDR3 has 15 residues.

This chain links TRBV6-5 with TRBJ2-6; D is possibly TRBD2 (6 bases). Trimming removed 0 bases from V and 5 bases from J, with 11 bases in between. Germline-derived CDR1 and CDR2 are MNHEY and SVGAGI. This CDR3 contains 16 residues. CDR3 in DNA: TGTGCCAGCAGTTACTCTGGTGGGGGGAGGGCCAACGTCCTGACTTTC. Translated: CASSYSGGGRANVLTF.

This clonotype was counted ten times or more. The gene calls are TRBV20-1 and TRBJ2-5; 12 bases are shared with TRBD2. V lost 6 bases to trimming and J lost 5 bases; unmatched junction nucleotides: 7. The CDR3 sequence is 14 residues long. In germline, CDR1 is DFQATT, CDR2 SNEGSKA (reference sequence). The CDR3 sequence: CSATSGSGGETQYF. The CDR3 coding sequence is TGCAGTGCGACTAGCGGGAGCGGCGGGGAGACCCAGTACTTC.

This chain uses TRBV19 with TRBJ1-2, with 7 bases aligning to TRBD1. CDR1 and CDR2 (germline): LNHDA, SQIVND (reference sequence). Trimming at V came to 5 bases and at J to 6 bases, leaving 15 bases not matched to a gene. The CDR3 totals 16 residues. The CDR3 DNA sequence: TGTGCCAGTAGTCTCTCGGCAGGGGGATATTCTAATGGCTACACCTTC. Protein product: CASSLSAGGYSNGYTF.